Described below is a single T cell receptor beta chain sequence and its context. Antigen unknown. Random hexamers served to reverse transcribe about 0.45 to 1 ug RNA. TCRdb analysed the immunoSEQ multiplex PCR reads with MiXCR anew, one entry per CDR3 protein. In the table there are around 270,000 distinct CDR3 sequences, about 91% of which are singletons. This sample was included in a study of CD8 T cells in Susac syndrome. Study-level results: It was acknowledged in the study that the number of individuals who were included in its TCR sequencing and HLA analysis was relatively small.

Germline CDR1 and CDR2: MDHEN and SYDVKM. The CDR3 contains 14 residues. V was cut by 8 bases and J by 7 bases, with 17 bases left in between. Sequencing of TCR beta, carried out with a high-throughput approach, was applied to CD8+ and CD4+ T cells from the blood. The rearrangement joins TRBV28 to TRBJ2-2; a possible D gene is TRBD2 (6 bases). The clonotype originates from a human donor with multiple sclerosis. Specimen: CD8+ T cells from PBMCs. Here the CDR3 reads CASGTLRMNGELFF. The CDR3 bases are TGTGCCAGCGGGACTCTTAGGATGAACGGGGAGCTGTTTTTT. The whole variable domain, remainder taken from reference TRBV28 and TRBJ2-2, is DVKVTQSSRYLVKRTGEKVFLECVQDMDHENMFWYRQDPGLGLRLIYFSYDVKMKEKGDIPEGYSVSREKKERFSLILESASTNQTSMYLCASGTLRMNGELFFGEGSRLTVL.